Below are 3 T cell receptor beta chains sequenced from a single sample in a study of memory CD4+ T cells and cytomegalovirus serostatus. Only in-frame clones appear in the TCRdb table, and some are missing; sequencing was by immunoSEQ multiplex PCR. Of over 65,000 clones in the sample, 65% to 85% were seen once. The sort gate was single viable CD3+CD4+CD8-CD45RO+ cells for memory CD4+ T cells. Sequencing was done on a sample of memory CD4+ T cells from blood. These TCRs come from an adult in good health and CMV-seronegative.

V usage is TRBV10-3 and J usage is TRBJ1-6; D is possibly TRBD1 (5 bases). With 10 bases removed from V and 6 bases from J, the gap between germline ends came to 19 bases. This CDR3 region has 15 residues. The V gene's germline CDR1 is ENHRY and CDR2 SYGVKD. The CDR3 DNA sequence: TGTGCCAGTCAAACCCAAGGGGCTAGTAATTCACCCCTCCACTTT. Translated, it gives CASQTQGASNSPLHF.

The rearrangement links TRBV11-2 to TRBJ2-1, with 11 bases lining up with TRBD2. Germline-derived CDR1 and CDR2 are SGHAT and FQNNGV. The CDR3 covers 16 residues. V gave up 3 bases and J gave up 6 bases; unmatched junction bases: 7. DNA for the CDR3: TGTGCCAGCAGCTTTGGCTTTAGCGGGGGGGGCAATGAGCAGTTCTTC. This sequence encodes CASSFGFSGGGNEQFF.

The chain carries TRBV4-1 and TRBJ1-5; weak D call: TRBD1 (5 bases). V was shortened by 2 bases and J by 7 bases, with 12 bases between the two germline ends. Germline-derived CDR1 and CDR2 are MGHRA and YSYEKL. The CDR3 runs to 14 residues. The CDR3 reads CASSQRQRKQPQHF. CDR3 DNA: TGCGCCAGCAGCCAACGACAGCGTAAGCAGCCCCAGCATTTT.